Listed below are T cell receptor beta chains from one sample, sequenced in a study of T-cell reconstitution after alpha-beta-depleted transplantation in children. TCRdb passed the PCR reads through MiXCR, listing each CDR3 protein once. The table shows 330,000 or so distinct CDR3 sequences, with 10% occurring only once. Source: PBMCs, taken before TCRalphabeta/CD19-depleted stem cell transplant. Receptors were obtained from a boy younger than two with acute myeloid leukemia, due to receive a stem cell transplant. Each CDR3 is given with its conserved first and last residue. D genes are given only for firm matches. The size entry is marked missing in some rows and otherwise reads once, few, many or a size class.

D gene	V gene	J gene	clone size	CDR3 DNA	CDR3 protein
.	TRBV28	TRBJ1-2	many	TGTGCCAGCAGTTTCCTCGGACCGAACTATGGCTACACCTTC	CASSFLGPNYGYTF
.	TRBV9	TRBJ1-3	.	TGTGCCAGCAGCGTAGCTGGGACGGCTGGAAACACCATATATTTT	CASSVAGTAGNTIYF
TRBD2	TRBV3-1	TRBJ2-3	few	TGTGCCAGCAGCCAAGGCCCTAGCGGGAGGCCAGATACGCAGTATTTT	CASSQGPSGRPDTQYF
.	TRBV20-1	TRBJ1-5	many	TGCAGTGCTAGAGATCCGGGACATATCAATCAGCCCCAGCATTTT	CSARDPGHINQPQHF
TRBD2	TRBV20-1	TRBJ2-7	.	TGCAGTGCTAGGACCCTTAGCGGGAGGGCGTACGAGCAGTACTTC	CSARTLSGRAYEQYF
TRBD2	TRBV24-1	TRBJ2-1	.	TGTGCCACCAGTGAAGCACTAGCGGGGGGCTTCCATGAGCAGTTCTTC	CATSEALAGGFHEQFF
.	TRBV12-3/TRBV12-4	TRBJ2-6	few	TGTGCCAGCAGCCCGGACAGAACTGGGGCCAACGTCCTGACTTTC	CASSPDRTGANVLTF
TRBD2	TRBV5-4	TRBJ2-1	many	TGTGCCAGCAGCTCTAGCGGGGGCCGGGGAGATGAGCAGTTCTTC	CASSSSGGRGDEQFF
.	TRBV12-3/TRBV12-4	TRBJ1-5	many	TGTGCCAGCAGACTGGATAGCAATCAGCCCCAGCATTTT	CASRLDSNQPQHF
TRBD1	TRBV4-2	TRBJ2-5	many	TGTGCCAGCAGCCAACCGACAGGGGAAGAGACCCAGTACTTC	CASSQPTGEETQYF
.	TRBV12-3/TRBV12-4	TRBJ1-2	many	TGTGCCAGCAGCCCGGACTTTTCTCCCGATGGCTACACCTTC	CASSPDFSPDGYTF
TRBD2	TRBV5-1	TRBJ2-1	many	TGCGCCAGCAGCTTGTTGGGACTCATGACTAGCGGGGGGTACAATGAGCAGTTCTTC	CASSLLGLMTSGGYNEQFF
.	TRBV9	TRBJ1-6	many	TGTGCCAGCAGCTGGACGTACAATTCACCCCTCCACTTT	CASSWTYNSPLHF
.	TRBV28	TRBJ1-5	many	TGTGCCAGCAGTTTATCGGTTCGCCCTCAGCCCCAGCATTTT	CASSLSVRPQPQHF
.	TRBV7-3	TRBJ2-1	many	TGTGCCAGCAGCTTAACCCTGAGCGGAGAGCAGTTCTTC	CASSLTLSGEQFF
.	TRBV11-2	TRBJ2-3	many	TGTGCCAGCAGCGCCAGGAAGGCGAGCACAGATACGCAGTATTTT	CASSARKASTDTQYF
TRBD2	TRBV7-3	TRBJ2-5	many	TGTGCCAGCAGCCTAGCGGGGGCCGGGGAGACCCAGTACTTC	CASSLAGAGETQYF
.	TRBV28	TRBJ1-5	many	TGTGCCAGCAGTTTCCCTGCTATTCATCCTCAAAGCAATCAGCCCCAGCATTTT	CASSFPAIHPQSNQPQHF
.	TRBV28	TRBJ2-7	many	TGTGCCAGCAGTTTACGGCGTTTCAACTCCTACGAGCAGTACTTC	CASSLRRFNSYEQYF
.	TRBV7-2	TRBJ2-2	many	TGTGCCAGCAGCCCCCAGCGGGTGATGAACACCGGGGAGCTGTTTTTT	CASSPQRVMNTGELFF
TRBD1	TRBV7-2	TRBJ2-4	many	TGTGCCAGCAGCTTGGGACAGGGGTGGTCCAAAAACATTCAGTACTTC	CASSLGQGWSKNIQYF
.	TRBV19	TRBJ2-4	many	TGTGCCAGTACCCTACACGAAGACAAAAACATTCAGTACTTC	CASTLHEDKNIQYF
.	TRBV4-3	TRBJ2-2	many	TGCGCCAGCAGCCAAGATATTTACAGGCCGCCGACCGGGGAGCTGTTTTTT	CASSQDIYRPPTGELFF
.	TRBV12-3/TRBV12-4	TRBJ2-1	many	TGTGCCAGCATCCAAGGGGTAGCGGCCTACAATGAGCAGTTCTTC	CASIQGVAAYNEQFF
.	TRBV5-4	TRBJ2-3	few	TGTGCCAGCAGTGTGCTGGCTAGCACAGATACGCAGTATTTT	CASSVLASTDTQYF
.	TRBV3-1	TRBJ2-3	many	TGTGCCAGCAGCGGGGGGGCAAAATTCACAGATACGCAGTATTTT	CASSGGAKFTDTQYF
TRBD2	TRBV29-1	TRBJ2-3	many	TGCAGCGTTGGGGGACTAGTCGGGGATACGCAGTATTTT	CSVGGLVGDTQYF
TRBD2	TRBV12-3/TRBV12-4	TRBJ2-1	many	TGTGCCAGCAGCACCACAGCGGGGGGTACCTACAATGAGCAGTTCTTC	CASSTTAGGTYNEQFF
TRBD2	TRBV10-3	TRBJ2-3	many	TGTGCCATCAGTGAGTCCCTTAGCGGGAGAAGTTACACAGATACGCAGTATTTT	CAISESLSGRSYTDTQYF
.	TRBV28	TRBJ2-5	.	TGTGCCACTACATCAGAGGGGGGCACAAACTTTGGGGAGACCCAGTACTTC	CATTSEGGTNFGETQYF
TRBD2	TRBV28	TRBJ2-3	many	TGTGCCAGCAGTTTTGGGACTACCCGCCGGGGTACGCAGTATTTT	CASSFGTTRRGTQYF
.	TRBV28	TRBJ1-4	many	TGTGCCAGCAGTGCGACGGTGCCAAAACTGTTTTTT	CASSATVPKLFF
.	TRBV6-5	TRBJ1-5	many	TGTGCCAGCAGTTCCCCTCTAAGGGGAAATCAGCCCCAGCATTTT	CASSSPLRGNQPQHF
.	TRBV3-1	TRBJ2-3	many	TGTGCCAGCAGCCAAGACGCGGACAGTACAGATACGCAGTATTTT	CASSQDADSTDTQYF
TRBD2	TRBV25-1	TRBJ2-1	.	TGTGCCAGCAGTCCATGGGCGGGAGGGGTCAATGAGCAGTTCTTC	CASSPWAGGVNEQFF
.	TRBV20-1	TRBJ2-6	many	TGCAGTGCTTTTTACTCTGGGGCCAACGTCCTGACTTTC	CSAFYSGANVLTF
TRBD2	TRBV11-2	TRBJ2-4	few	TGTGCCAGCAGCTTAGGGTGGCTAGCGGGGCCGGGGGCCAAAAACATTCAGTACTTC	CASSLGWLAGPGAKNIQYF
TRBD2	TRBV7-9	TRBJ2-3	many	TGTGCCAGCAGCTTAGGAGCGGGGGTACAGGGAGATACGCAGTATTTT	CASSLGAGVQGDTQYF
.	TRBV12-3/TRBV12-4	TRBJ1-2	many	TGTGCCAGCAGTTTCCCGGAGACTAACTATGGCTACACCTTC	CASSFPETNYGYTF
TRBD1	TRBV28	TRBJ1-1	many	TGTGCCAGCAGGAGGGACAGCACGAACACTGAAGCTTTCTTT	CASRRDSTNTEAFF
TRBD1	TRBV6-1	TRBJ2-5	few	TGTGCCAGCAGTATTACAGGGGCCCAAGAGACCCAGTACTTC	CASSITGAQETQYF
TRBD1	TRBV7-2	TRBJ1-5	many	TGTGCCAGCAGTAGACAGGGGACTCAGCCCCAGCATTTT	CASSRQGTQPQHF
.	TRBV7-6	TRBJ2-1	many	TGTGCCAGCAGCTTACTGGAGGAAAATGAGCAGTTCTTC	CASSLLEENEQFF
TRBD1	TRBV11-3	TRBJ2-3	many	TGTGCCAGCAGCTTGGCCGGGACAGGCACAGATACGCAGTATTTT	CASSLAGTGTDTQYF
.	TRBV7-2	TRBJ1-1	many	TGTGCCAGCAGCTTACAACAAAACACTGAAGCTTTCTTT	CASSLQQNTEAFF
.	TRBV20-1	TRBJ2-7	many	TGCAGTGCTAGAGACCCGGGAAGGGGCTACGAGCAGTACTTC	CSARDPGRGYEQYF
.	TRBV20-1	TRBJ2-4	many	TGCAGTGCGCAATACCGGGCTTCAATGGCTGTTCAGTACTTC	CSAQYRASMAVQYF
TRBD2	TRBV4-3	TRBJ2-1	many	TGCGCCAGCAGCCAATGGACTAGCGGGAGGGCCGTAGGTAACAATGAGCAGTTCTTC	CASSQWTSGRAVGNNEQFF